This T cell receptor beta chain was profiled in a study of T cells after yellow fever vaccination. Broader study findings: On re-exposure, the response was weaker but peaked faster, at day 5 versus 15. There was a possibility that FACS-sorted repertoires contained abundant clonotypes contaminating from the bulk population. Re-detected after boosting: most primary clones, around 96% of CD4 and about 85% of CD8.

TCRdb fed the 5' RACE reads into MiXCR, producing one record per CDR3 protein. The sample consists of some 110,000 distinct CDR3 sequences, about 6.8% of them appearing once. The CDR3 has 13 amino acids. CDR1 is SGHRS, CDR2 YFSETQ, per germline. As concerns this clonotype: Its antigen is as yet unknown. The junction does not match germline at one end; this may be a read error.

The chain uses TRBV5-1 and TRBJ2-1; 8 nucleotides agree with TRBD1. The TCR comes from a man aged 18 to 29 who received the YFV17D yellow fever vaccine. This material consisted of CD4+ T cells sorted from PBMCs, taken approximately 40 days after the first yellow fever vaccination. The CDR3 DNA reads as TGCGCCAGCAGTGCCGTGACAGGGGATGAGCAGTTATTC. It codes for CASSAVTGDEQLF.